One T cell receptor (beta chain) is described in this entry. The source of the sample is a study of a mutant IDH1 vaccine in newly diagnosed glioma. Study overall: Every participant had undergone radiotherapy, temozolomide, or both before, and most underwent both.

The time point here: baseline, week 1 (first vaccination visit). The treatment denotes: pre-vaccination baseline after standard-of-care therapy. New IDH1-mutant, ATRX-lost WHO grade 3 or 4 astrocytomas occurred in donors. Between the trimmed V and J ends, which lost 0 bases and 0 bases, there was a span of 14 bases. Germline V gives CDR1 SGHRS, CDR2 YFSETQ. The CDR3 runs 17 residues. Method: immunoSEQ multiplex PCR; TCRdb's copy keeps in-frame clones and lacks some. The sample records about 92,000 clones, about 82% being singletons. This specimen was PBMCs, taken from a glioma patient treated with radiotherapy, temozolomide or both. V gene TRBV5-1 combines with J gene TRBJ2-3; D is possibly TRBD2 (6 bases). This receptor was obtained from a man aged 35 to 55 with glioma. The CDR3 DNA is TGCGCCAGCAGCTTGGGGCCGGCAGGGACTAGCACAGATACGCAGTATTTT. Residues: CASSLGPAGTSTDTQYF.